This is a list of T cell receptor beta chains from one sample in a study of blood T cells in healthy people across ages. TCRdb re-called the 5' RACE reads through MiXCR, storing one row per CDR3 protein. The sample carries more than 800,000 distinct CDR3 sequences, more than 40% recorded once. Sequencing was done on a sample of blood. The receptors shown here come from a woman in her fifties or sixties in good health. Both conserved end residues are part of each CDR3. A D gene is named only where the DNA matches it firmly. Expanded clones are given a class, and other clones once, few, many or no size at all.

clone size	J gene	D gene	V gene	CDR3 DNA	CDR3 protein
-	TRBJ2-6	-	TRBV21-1	TGTGCCAGCAGCAAAGATCGCGACAGGGGGTTCTCTGGGGCCAACGTCCTGACTTTC	CASSKDRDRGFSGANVLTF
once	TRBJ2-3	-	TRBV20-1	TGCAGTGGAGACGTGGTTGGGGCCGGCGCAGATACGCAGTATTTT	CSGDVVGAGADTQYF
-	TRBJ2-5	TRBD2	TRBV6-5	TGTGCCAGCAGCACCGGGACTAGCGCCCAAGAGACCCAGTACTTC	CASSTGTSAQETQYF
-	TRBJ2-7	-	TRBV27	TGTGCCAGCAGTTTATCATCCCTAGCGAGGTACGAGCAGTACTTC	CASSLSSLARYEQYF
-	TRBJ2-7	TRBD1	TRBV5-1	TGCGCCAGCGGCCGGGACAGTGCTTCCTACGAGCAGTACTTC	CASGRDSASYEQYF
-	TRBJ2-1	TRBD2	TRBV20-1	TGCAGTGTTCCCACCCCGGGACTAGCGATTGGCGATGAGCAGTTCTTC	CSVPTPGLAIGDEQFF
-	TRBJ2-1	-	TRBV10-3	TGTGCCATCAGTGAGTCCTGGCAGGGTACGTACAATGAGCAGTTCTTC	CAISESWQGTYNEQFF
-	TRBJ2-7	-	TRBV20-1	TGCAGTGCTTGGACAGACCCCCAATCCTACGAGCAGTACTTC	CSAWTDPQSYEQYF
-	TRBJ2-5	-	TRBV3-1	TGTGCCAGCAGCCGCCAGACCATAGGAGAGACCCAGTACTTC	CASSRQTIGETQYF
-	TRBJ2-3	-	TRBV9	TGTGCCAGCAGCGTGGGCCTAGCACATACAGATACGCAGTATTTT	CASSVGLAHTDTQYF
few	TRBJ2-1	TRBD2	TRBV7-9	TGTGCCAGCAGCTCCCAGGGGTCTAGCGGGAGATCCTACAATGAGCAGTTCTTC	CASSSQGSSGRSYNEQFF
-	TRBJ2-7	TRBD1	TRBV4-2	TGTGCCAGCAACCAAAACTGGGGGACAGTCGAATCCTACGAGCAGTACTTC	CASNQNWGTVESYEQYF
-	TRBJ2-5	TRBD2	TRBV3-1	TGTGCCAGCAGCCCTGCCGTCTGGCGGGAGGCTGGAAAGACCCAGTACTTC	CASSPAVWREAGKTQYF
-	TRBJ2-7	-	TRBV10-2	TGCGCCAGCAGGGATAGCTCCTACAATGAGCAGTACTTC	CASRDSSYNEQYF